These 30 T cell receptor beta chains were sequenced from one sample in a study of post-analysis software for immune sequencing data. These receptors lack a known antigen. Researchers reported that TCR beta cDNA libraries carried unique molecular identifiers. TCRdb used MiXCR to reprocess the PCR reads, holding one entry per CDR3 protein. The sample has roughly 580,000 distinct CDR3 sequences, around 40% seen once. General study results and limits: Four to six TRBV segments were more frequent in patients than controls; TRBV5-6, TRBV5-1 and TRBV20-1 belonged to this group.

The sequenced sample consisted of blood. The receptors stem from a girl between 10 and 17 years old with multiple sclerosis.

This clonotype came up a few times. This CDR3 is CASSESGQLHEQYF. The CDR3 DNA is TGTGCCAGCAGCGAGTCGGGACAGCTGCACGAGCAGTACTTC. This chain uses TRBV5-6 with TRBJ2-4; TRBD1 aligns across 7 bases. The J call may be in error: the DNA end matches TRBJ2-7 better. This CDR3 region has 14 residues. Per germline, CDR1 SGHDT and CDR2 YYEEEE.

The J gene is TRBJ2-1, the V gene TRBV4-1; D might be TRBD1 (5 bases). The CDR3 length is 15 residues. Germline CDR1 and CDR2: MGHRA and YSYEKL. V was shortened by 4 bases and J by 6 bases, with 16 bases between the two germline ends. DNA for the CDR3: TGCGCCAGCAGCCCGACGCAGGGCTCTCTCAATGAGCAGTTCTTC. Its translation is CASSPTQGSLNEQFF.

The V call is TRBV10-3, the J call TRBJ1-2; D may be TRBD1 (5 bases). Germline V CDR1 and CDR2: ENHRY, SYGVKD. This CDR3 comprises 15 residues. V lost 4 bases and J 5 bases, leaving 17 bases between the germline ends. CDR3 nucleotide sequence: TGTGCCATCAGTGGCCCCGCGGGAGGGGTATATGGCTACACCTTC. Its protein is CAISGPAGGVYGYTF.

V and J are TRBV5-1 and TRBJ2-3; TRBD1 or TRBD2 may be the D gene (6 bases each). The germline gives CDR1 SGHRS, CDR2 YFSETQ. CDR3 length equals 16 residues. V lost 4 bases and J 1 base, leaving 16 bases between the germline ends. The CDR3 DNA reads as TGCGCCAGCAGCAGGGGTGGGGGGCCGCGCACAGATACGCAGTATTTT. Its protein is CASSRGGGPRTDTQYF.

This clonotype occurred a few times. In DNA, the CDR3 is TGTGCCAGCAGTTTAGGGGCAGGGGTCGAAAAACTGTTTTTT. This gives the protein CASSLGAGVEKLFF. This chain connects TRBV12-3 or TRBV12-4 to TRBJ1-4; the D gene is possibly TRBD1 (6 bases). V was pared by 1 base and J by 8 bases, with 11 bases between. This CDR3 is built from 14 residues.

The rearrangement uses TRBV29-1 and TRBJ1-2; D is uncertain. The CDR3 contains 16 residues. Per germline, CDR1 SQVTM and CDR2 ANQGSEA. Deletions cut 6 bases from V and 1 base from J, with 21 bases between. DNA of the CDR3: TGCAGCGTGGACCGCGGCCGAGCCGGGGTTAACTATGGCTACACCTTC. Translated, it gives CSVDRGRAGVNYGYTF.

This clonotype was recorded a few times. V and J are TRBV12-3 or TRBV12-4 and TRBJ2-5, with a possible D match to TRBD1 (7 bases). The CDR3 is made up of 14 amino acids. The V end lost 6 bases, the J end lost 11 bases, and 22 bases lay between the germline ends. CDR3 sequence (DNA): TGTGCCAGCAGCCCGGGACAGACCCGGGAGTGTCAGTACTTC. It yields the protein CASSPGQTRECQYF.

The chain combines TRBV6-6 with TRBJ2-7; 9 bases are a match to TRBD1. This CDR3 comprises 12 residues. Trimming cost V 8 bases and J 2 bases; bases outside gene matches: 1. Germline V gene sequence: CDR1 MNHNY, CDR2 SVGAGI (reference sequence). The CDR3 sequence: CASWDRAYEQYF. CDR3 nucleotide sequence: TGTGCCAGCTGGGACAGGGCCTACGAGCAGTACTTC.

The chain recombines TRBV9 with TRBJ2-5; no firm D call. The CDR3 contains 15 residues. CDR1 and CDR2 (germline): SGDLS, YYNGEE. V was shortened by 3 bases and J by 1 base, with 13 bases between the two germline ends. The CDR3 bases are TGTGCCAGCAGCGCCTTCTCGACAAGCCAAGAGACCCAGTACTTC. Translating it yields CASSAFSTSQETQYF.

This clonotype was detected a few times. This rearrangement joins TRBV11-2 to TRBJ2-5, with D possibly being TRBD1 (5 bases). The CDR3 has 13 amino acids. Germline values: CDR1 SGHAT, CDR2 FQNNGV. V lost 5 bases to trimming and J lost 1 base, with 8 bases between them. The CDR3 region is CASSEQVQETQYF. In nucleotides, the CDR3 is TGTGCCAGCAGCGAACAGGTCCAAGAGACCCAGTACTTC.

This chain links TRBV9 with TRBJ1-3; the D is unclear. The V gene's germline CDR1 is SGDLS and CDR2 YYNGEE. The ends were cut back, 0 bases at V and 2 bases at J, with 6 bases in the middle. The CDR3 runs 14 residues. DNA of the CDR3: TGTGCCAGCAGCGTAGGAGGGACTGGAAACACCATATATTTT. The encoded protein is CASSVGGTGNTIYF.

The V gene is TRBV7-2, the J gene TRBJ1-2; D is possibly TRBD1 (6 bases). With 3 bases removed from V and 3 bases from J, the gap between germline ends came to 14 bases. This CDR3 has 15 residues. Germline values: CDR1 SGHTA, CDR2 FQGNSA. The CDR3 region has the DNA TGTGCCAGCAGCTTTGGGGGGCGGTTGGACTATGGCTACACCTTC. Encoded protein: CASSFGGRLDYGYTF.

The chain recombines TRBV10-3 with TRBJ2-5; 7 positions match TRBD2. Judging by the DNA end, TRBJ2-7 fits better; the J call may be wrong. This CDR3 has 14 residues. Germline V gives CDR1 ENHRY, CDR2 SYGVKD. The CDR3 is CAISESAGDYEQYF. CDR3 coding DNA: TGTGCCATCAGTGAGTCGGCGGGAGACTACGAGCAGTACTTC.

V is TRBV11-3 and J is TRBJ2-1, with unresolved D. CDR3 length: 13 residues. Germline CDR1 SGHNT, CDR2 YENEEA. Between the trimmed V and J ends, which lost 5 bases and 5 bases, there was a span of 10 bases. DNA for the CDR3: TGTGCCAGCAGCCCACGCCTAAACAATGAGCAGTTCTTC. It encodes CASSPRLNNEQFF.

This clonotype was observed a handful of times. This chain joins TRBV5-1 and TRBJ2-1, with TRBD2 as a possible D gene (6 bases). The germline CDR1 and CDR2 sequences are SGHRS and YFSETQ. This CDR3 is built from 13 residues. V lost 7 bases, J lost 1 base, and 9 bases lay in between. CDR3 bases: TGCGCCAGCGGGGGGTTTTCCTACAATGAGCAGTTCTTC. Residues: CASGGFSYNEQFF.

The chain is built from TRBV7-3 and TRBJ2-1; D remains ambiguous. Germline assignment: CDR1 SGHTA and CDR2 FQGTGA. V lost 6 bases and J lost 4, with 10 bases in between. The CDR3 sequence is 13 residues long. CDR3 nucleotide sequence: TGTGCCAGCAGTTCGGACGGATACAATGAGCAGTTCTTC. Translating it yields CASSSDGYNEQFF. Full variable domain (remainder filled in from reference TRBV7-3 and TRBJ2-1): GAGVSQTPSNKVTEKGKYVELRCDPISGHTALYWYRQSLGQGPEFLIYFQGTGAADDSGLPNDRFFAVRPEGSVSTLKIQRTERGDSAVYLCASSSDGYNEQFFGPGTRLTVL.

The CDR3 protein is CASSVELAGGMMDEQFF. The DNA for the CDR3 is TGTGCCAGCAGCGTAGAACTAGCGGGAGGCATGATGGATGAGCAGTTCTTC. The rearrangement links TRBV9 to TRBJ2-1; 12 nucleotides align to TRBD2. Trimming at V came to 0 bases and at J to 8 bases, leaving 9 bases not matched to a gene. Germline loops: CDR1 SGDLS, CDR2 YYNGEE. The CDR3 contains 17 residues.

The chain employs TRBV29-1 and TRBJ1-2, with D hard to call. CDR3 size: 14 residues. Per germline, CDR1 SQVTM and CDR2 ANQGSEA. V lost 3 bases and J lost 8, with 19 bases in between. In DNA, the CDR3 is TGCAGCGTTGATAGTCGGCCAGAGCTTGGGGGCTACACCTTC. As protein: CSVDSRPELGGYTF.

This clonotype was seen more than once but under ten times. V gene TRBV15 combines with J gene TRBJ2-1, with D possibly being TRBD1 (6 bases). Germline lookup yields CDR1 LNHNV and CDR2 YYDKDF (reference sequence). Trimming took 1 base from V and 4 from J, leaving 14 bases between them. The CDR3 runs to 16 residues. The CDR3 spells CATSRARGRSYNEQFF. CDR3 bases: TGTGCCACCAGCAGAGCTAGGGGGAGAAGTTACAATGAGCAGTTCTTC.

The genes are TRBV30 and TRBJ1-2; 7 bases align to TRBD1. In germline, CDR1 is GTSNPN, CDR2 SVGIG (reference sequence). Trimming removed 4 bases from V and 0 bases from J; junction bases left unmatched: 5. This CDR3 is 14 amino acids long. This CDR3 reads CAWIRTGPNYGYTF. Here the CDR3 DNA reads TGTGCCTGGATCCGGACAGGTCCTAACTATGGCTACACCTTC.

The rearrangement uses TRBV20-1 and TRBJ2-4, with D possibly TRBD1 on 6 matching bases. V lost 2 bases and J 6 bases, leaving 14 bases between the germline ends. CDR3 length equals 14 residues. The germline CDR1 and CDR2 sequences are DFQATT and SNEGSKA (reference sequence). This CDR3 is CSARTGLGTNIQYF. As DNA, the CDR3 is TGCAGTGCTAGAACAGGGTTGGGAACAAACATTCAGTACTTC.

The rearrangement joins TRBV7-9 to TRBJ1-2, with a weak D call TRBD1 (5 bases). The germline V gene has CDR1 SEHNR and CDR2 FQNEAQ (reference sequence). The CDR3 extends over 14 amino acids. Trimming pared 8 bases from V and 1 base from J, leaving 14 bases between. The CDR3 sequence is CASSYGGGNYGYTF. Written as DNA, the CDR3 is TGTGCCAGCTCCTACGGGGGTGGTAACTATGGCTACACCTTC.

This clonotype has only one observation. The V gene is TRBV12-3 or TRBV12-4, the J gene TRBJ1-1; D may be TRBD1 (6 bases). V lost 7 bases, J lost 4 bases, and 13 bases lay in between. CDR3 length: 13 residues. The CDR3 here is CASTLRGGTEAFF. In DNA, the CDR3 is TGTGCCAGCACCCTAAGGGGGGGCACTGAAGCTTTCTTT.

The gene calls are TRBV12-3 or TRBV12-4 and TRBJ1-5, with a tentative D call TRBD1 (5 bases). V was clipped by 6 bases and J by 3 bases, with 15 bases between them. The CDR3 is made up of 15 amino acids. CDR3 sequence: CASSLAGGTNQPQHF. CDR3 nucleotides: TGTGCCAGCAGCCTTGCTGGGGGGACCAATCAGCCCCAGCATTTT.

This clonotype has a single count. The genes are TRBV5-6 and TRBJ1-5; 12 bases are a match to TRBD1. CDR1 is SGHDT and CDR2 is YYEEEE in the germline V gene. V trimming: 1 base; J trimming: 5 bases; junction bases outside the gene matches: 7. The CDR3 consists of 17 residues. This chain's CDR3 is CASSLSWDRGPHQPQHF. CDR3 coding DNA: TGTGCCAGCAGCTTGAGTTGGGACAGGGGGCCCCATCAGCCCCAGCATTTT. The full variable domain, rest sourced from reference TRBV5-6 and TRBJ1-5, is DAGVTQSPTHLIKTRGQQVTLRCSPKSGHDTVSWYQQALGQGPQFIFQYYEEEERQRGNFPDRFSGHQFPNYSSELNVNALLLGDSALYLCASSLSWDRGPHQPQHFGDGTRLSIL.

This clonotype was found a few times. The chain uses TRBV10-3 and TRBJ2-7; D perhaps matches TRBD2 (6 bases). Germline loops: CDR1 ENHRY, CDR2 SYGVKD. CDR3 length: 13 residues. V lost 10 bases to trimming and J lost 1 base, with 14 bases between them. DNA of the CDR3: TGTGCCACCTCCTACCTAGCGTCCTACGAGCAGTACTTC. Its protein is CATSYLASYEQYF.

This clonotype occurred a few times. This chain uses TRBV5-1 with TRBJ2-7, with TRBD1 matching over 7 bases. The CDR3 has 14 residues. CDR1 and CDR2 (germline): SGHRS, YFSETQ. V shed 4 bases, J shed 5 bases, and the junction held 9 bases outside the gene matches. The CDR3 region has the DNA TGCGCCAGCAGCCCTCCCGAGACAGGGCACGAGCAGTACTTC. Its protein product is CASSPPETGHEQYF.

The chain carries TRBV5-5 and TRBJ2-7; 7 bases match TRBD2. The CDR3 runs 15 residues. Germline CDR1 and CDR2: SGHKS and YYEKEE (reference sequence). Trimming took 3 bases from V and 2 from J; bases not matched to a gene: 8. The CDR3 region has the DNA TGTGCCAGCAGCTCGAGCCTAGCGGTGACCTACGAGCAGTACTTC. This sequence encodes CASSSSLAVTYEQYF.

The V and J genes are TRBV10-3 and TRBJ2-3; the match to TRBD2 covers 7 bases. The germline V gene has CDR1 ENHRY and CDR2 SYGVKD. This CDR3 comprises 14 residues. The trim removed 6 bases at V and 3 bases at J, leaving 6 bases unmatched. The CDR3: CAIRGQRGTDTQYF. The CDR3 coding sequence is TGTGCCATCAGAGGCCAGCGGGGTACAGATACGCAGTATTTT.

This chain joins TRBV5-1 and TRBJ2-7; 7 bases match TRBD1. With 3 bases clipped from V and 1 base from J, the junction kept 7 bases outside the gene matches. The CDR3 covers 15 residues. The germline gives CDR1 SGHRS, CDR2 YFSETQ. CDR3 nucleotides: TGCGCCAGCAGCTACCGACAGGGCCGATCCTACGAGCAGTACTTC. Translated: CASSYRQGRSYEQYF. The whole variable domain, remainder taken from reference TRBV5-1 and TRBJ2-7, is KAGVTQTPRYLIKTRGQQVTLSCSPISGHRSVSWYQQTPGQGLQFLFEYFSETQRNKGNFPGRFSGRQFSNSRSEMNVSTLELGDSALYLCASSYRQGRSYEQYFGPGTRLTVT.